This TCR beta chain was sequenced for a study of shared clonotypes between healthy human individuals. The wider study: Three plates each covered CD4 naive and memory; CD8 naive two, CD8 memory one.

About this clone itself: Its antigen is still unknown.

Generated by immunoSEQ multiplex PCR, the TCRdb table keeps only in-frame clones and is missing some. The data show roughly 300,000 clones, 73% seen once. General study points: Shared across a few donors were around 5% of the naive CD4 clonotypes.

The V and J ends lost 1 base and 8 bases respectively, with 10 bases between them. This CDR3 is 13 amino acids long. Looked up from germline, CDR1 is SGHNT and CDR2 is YYREEE (reference sequence). The chain is built from TRBV5-4 and TRBJ2-1; perhaps TRBD1 as D (5 bases). The sample comprised memory CD4+ T cells sorted from blood. Subset defined: CD45RA-negative fraction. The origin of this receptor is a man aged 25-40 years in good health. The CDR3 sequence: CASSLYGADEQFF. The CDR3 nucleotides are TGTGCCAGCAGCTTGTATGGGGCCGATGAGCAGTTCTTC.